One sample yielded the 21 T cell receptor beta chains listed below, sequenced in a study of PD-1 blockade in classical Hodgkin lymphoma. Time point of the sample: cycle 4 day 1 (C4D1), after less than 7 weeks of nivolumab. Following autologous stem cell transplantation, relapse occurred in every patient, and exposure to brentuximab vedotin varied. Method: immunoSEQ multiplex PCR; TCRdb's copy keeps in-frame clones and lacks some. The repertoire consists of about 21,000 clones, with around 85% occurring once and the leading ten covering about an eighth. The sample here was peripheral blood mononuclear cells (PBMCs), taken before the fourth cycle of nivolumab. Every receptor here comes from a human donor with classical Hodgkin lymphoma.

The chain employs TRBV27 and TRBJ2-2; D call uncertain. V lost 5 bases and J lost 0, with 13 bases in between. There are 16 residues in the CDR3. Germline assignment: CDR1 MNHEY and CDR2 SMNVEV (reference sequence). The CDR3 reads CASSTLGFANTGELFF. For the CDR3, the DNA is TGTGCCAGCAGTACTTTGGGGTTCGCGAACACCGGGGAGCTGTTTTTT.

The chain recombines TRBV18 with TRBJ1-2; no firm D call. The CDR3 is made up of 14 amino acids. Trimming cost V 3 bases and J 1 base, with 9 bases left between them. Germline V CDR1 and CDR2: KGHSH, LQKENI. The CDR3 protein is CASSPREFNYGYTF. CDR3 nucleotides: TGTGCCAGCTCACCTAGGGAGTTTAACTATGGCTACACCTTC.

This clone was observed a few times. The J gene is TRBJ1-2, the V gene TRBV5-6, with D hard to call. CDR1 SGHDT and CDR2 YYEEEE come from the germline V gene. The CDR3 has 14 amino acids. V was clipped by 2 bases and J by 6 bases, with 14 bases between them. In nucleotides, the CDR3 is TGTGCCAGCAGCTTAGACTCCAACAGCCATGGCTACACCTTC. Protein product: CASSLDSNSHGYTF.

The chain links TRBV7-9 to TRBJ2-3; TRBD2 aligns across 9 bases. V gave up 7 bases and J gave up 3 bases; unmatched junction bases: 17. Germline V gives CDR1 SEHNR, CDR2 FQNEAQ (reference sequence). This CDR3 contains 18 residues. The CDR3 loop reads CASTPGSLSGSWTDTQYF. Here the CDR3 DNA reads TGTGCCAGCACCCCGGGAAGTCTTAGCGGGAGTTGGACAGATACGCAGTATTTT.

V usage is TRBV9 and J usage is TRBJ2-2, with D hard to call. The CDR3 is 14 amino acids. With 4 bases removed from V and 2 bases from J, the gap between germline ends came to 9 bases. Germline V gene data show CDR1 as SGDLS and CDR2 as YYNGEE. The CDR3 nucleotides read TGTGCCAGCAGCCCGGACCAAAACACCGGGGAGCTGTTTTTT. It codes for CASSPDQNTGELFF.

The rearrangement joins TRBV4-3 to TRBJ2-7; tentative D call: TRBD2 (6 bases). The CDR3 consists of 14 residues. The V and J ends lost 0 bases and 7 bases respectively, with 13 bases between them. CDR1 and CDR2 (germline): LGHNA, YSLEER. The CDR3 DNA reads as TGCGCCAGCAGCCAAGATAGGAGGGCTGGGGAGCAGTACTTC. It translates to CASSQDRRAGEQYF.

V is TRBV5-1 and J is TRBJ1-1; D is ambiguous. V was pared by 3 bases and J by 3 bases, with 12 bases between. Germline V CDR1 and CDR2: SGHRS, YFSETQ. CDR3 length: 14 amino acids. The CDR3 protein is CASSSWEVDTEAFF. The DNA of the CDR3 is TGCGCCAGCAGCTCGTGGGAGGTGGACACTGAAGCTTTCTTT.

CDR3 nucleotides: TGTGCCAGCAGTTACAGCAAGGACTACGAGCAGTACTTC. Amino acid sequence: CASSYSKDYEQYF. The chain employs TRBV6-5 and TRBJ2-7, with D unclear. Germline V lookup: CDR1 MNHEY, CDR2 SVGAGI. V dropped 2 bases and J dropped 3 bases, with 8 bases sitting between them. The CDR3 is 13 amino acids.

The V call is TRBV23-1, the J call TRBJ2-7; 12 bases are a match to TRBD1. Being an ORF, TRBV23-1 has a function that is uncertain. CDR3 length equals 16 residues. V lost 6 bases and J lost 2; bases outside the gene matches: 8. For the CDR3, the DNA is TGCGCCAGCAGACCGGGACAGGGGGCGAATACCTACGAGCAGTACTTC. Its protein product is CASRPGQGANTYEQYF.

The V call is TRBV7-3, the J call TRBJ1-5, with 7 bases lining up with TRBD1. The germline gives CDR1 SGHTA, CDR2 FQGTGA. Trimming cost V 3 bases and J 1 base; bases outside gene matches: 0. This CDR3 is built from 14 residues. The CDR3 DNA is TGTGCCAGCAGCTTGACAGGGAGCAATCAGCCCCAGCATTTT. Translation: CASSLTGSNQPQHF.

The V call is TRBV30, the J call TRBJ2-7, with TRBD1 as a possible D gene (6 bases). Trimming removed 3 bases from V and 3 bases from J, with 12 bases in between. CDR1 and CDR2 from the germline V gene are GTSNPN and SVGIG (reference sequence). CDR3 length: 13 amino acids. The CDR3 DNA is TGTGCCTGGAGAGGGGACACAGACTACGAGCAGTACTTC. This codes for CAWRGDTDYEQYF. The complete variable domain, with remaining parts taken from reference TRBV30 and TRBJ2-7, reads SQTIHQWPATLVQPVGSPLSLECTVEGTSNPNLYWYRQAAGRGLQLLFYSVGIGQISSEVPQNLSASRPQDRQFILSSKKLLLSDSGFYLCAWRGDTDYEQYFGPGTRLTVT.

This CDR3 reads CASSLRATRQGFNEKLFF. CDR3 nucleotides: TGTGCCAGCTCACTACGGGCGACGAGACAGGGATTTAATGAAAAACTGTTTTTT. The chain employs TRBV18 and TRBJ1-4, with 7 nucleotides matching TRBD1. J was trimmed by 4 bases and V by 4 bases; bases with no gene match: 15. Germline CDR1 reads KGHSH; CDR2 reads LQKENI. CDR3 length: 18 residues.

This rearrangement joins TRBV6-1 to TRBJ2-3; TRBD1 is a possible D gene (5 bases). V was pared by 2 bases and J by 5 bases, with 11 bases between. The germline V gene has CDR1 MNHNS and CDR2 SASEGT. This CDR3 is built from 14 residues. The CDR3 DNA is TGTGCCAGCAGTGAAACAGGATCACGAGATACGCAGTATTTT. Translated: CASSETGSRDTQYF.

A note on this clone: One end of the junction is discordant with germline, which a read error may explain. The sample has other DNA sequences that encode this CDR3 too. The rearrangement links TRBV7-6 to TRBJ2-2, with 9 nucleotides matching TRBD1. Germline V lookup: CDR1 SGHVS, CDR2 FNYEAQ. The CDR3 has 15 residues. For the CDR3, the DNA is TGTGCCAGCAGCGGGACAGGGAGCAGCACCGGGGAGCTGTTCTTT. Translation: CASSGTGSSTGELFF.

This chain connects TRBV29-1 to TRBJ2-5; no clear D. CDR1 and CDR2 (germline): SQVTM, ANQGSEA. The CDR3 is made up of 14 amino acids. V dropped 4 bases and J dropped 0 bases, with 12 bases sitting between them. The CDR3 bases are TGCAGCGTTGTCGGGCGGATGTACCAAGAGACCCAGTACTTC. Translated, it gives CSVVGRMYQETQYF. The whole variable domain, filled in from reference TRBV29-1 and TRBJ2-5, reads SAVISQKPSRDICQRGTSLTIQCQVDSQVTMMFWYRQQPGQSLTLIATANQGSEATYESGFVIDKFPISRPNLTFSTLTVSNMSPEDSSIYLCSVVGRMYQETQYFGPGTRLLVL.

Relative to its sample, this clone is medium-sized (0.01 to 0.1%). V usage is TRBV27 and J usage is TRBJ2-7, with D unresolved. This CDR3 is built from 13 residues. Germline loops: CDR1 MNHEY, CDR2 SMNVEV (reference sequence). V gave up 6 bases and J gave up 7 bases, with 16 bases separating them. The CDR3 is CASSPGSSGEQYF. The CDR3 nucleotides read TGTGCCAGCAGCCCTGGAAGCTCTGGGGAGCAGTACTTC.

The chain uses TRBV29-1 and TRBJ2-2, with D hard to call. V was trimmed by 7 bases and J by 6 bases, leaving 9 bases between them. Per the germline V gene, CDR1 is SQVTM and CDR2 is ANQGSEA. This CDR3 spans 11 amino acids. The CDR3 sequence is CSGLIAGELFF. The CDR3 DNA sequence: TGCAGCGGACTTATAGCCGGGGAGCTGTTTTTT.

The V call is TRBV28, the J call TRBJ2-4, with 7 positions matching TRBD1. CDR3 length: 18 residues. CDR1 and CDR2 from the germline V gene are MDHEN and SYDVKM. V was clipped by 2 bases and J by 0 bases; unmatched bases: 10. The CDR3: CASSLPMQQGLAKNIQYF. Written as DNA, the CDR3 is TGTGCCAGCAGTTTACCTATGCAACAGGGGTTAGCCAAAAACATTCAGTACTTC. The complete variable domain, with remaining parts taken from reference TRBV28 and TRBJ2-4, reads DVKVTQSSRYLVKRTGEKVFLECVQDMDHENMFWYRQDPGLGLRLIYFSYDVKMKEKGDIPEGYSVSREKKERFSLILESASTNQTSMYLCASSLPMQQGLAKNIQYFGAGTRLSVL.

This clone appeared a few times. The rearrangement links TRBV18 to TRBJ2-3; the match to TRBD2 covers 9 bases. The junction had 4 bases not matched to a gene; V was cut back by 3 bases and J by 0 bases. The CDR3 totals 16 residues. CDR1 is KGHSH and CDR2 is LQKENI in the germline V gene. DNA of the CDR3: TGTGCCAGCTCACCCCTGACTAGCGGTAGCACAGATACGCAGTATTTT. Its translation is CASSPLTSGSTDTQYF.

This chain links TRBV7-3 with TRBJ2-7; the match to TRBD1 covers 9 bases. CDR3 length equals 17 residues. Trimming cost V 2 bases and J 4 bases; bases outside gene matches: 12. Germline V gene sequence: CDR1 SGHTA, CDR2 FQGTGA. The CDR3 nucleotides read TGTGCCAGCAGCTTAGATACACAGGGGGCGTTTTCTTACGAGCAGTACTTC. Translating gives CASSLDTQGAFSYEQYF.

The chain joins TRBV5-5 to TRBJ2-1; 13 bases are a match to TRBD2. Germline V CDR1 and CDR2: SGHKS, YYEKEE (reference sequence). Trimming removed 4 bases from V and 4 bases from J; junction bases left unmatched: 8. This CDR3 region has 17 residues. The CDR3 nucleotides read TGTGCCAGCAGCCGGACCGGGACTAGCGGGGATTACAATGAGCAGTTCTTC. It specifies CASSRTGTSGDYNEQFF.